This paragraph reports one T cell receptor (beta chain). The target antigen is unknown. The data were produced by immunoSEQ multiplex PCR, yet TCRdb's version contains in-frame clones alone and is incomplete. The table includes 130,000 or so clones, roughly 90% detected once. The CDR3 has 13 amino acids. Trimming removed 0 bases from V and 7 bases from J, with 7 bases in between. Germline lookup yields CDR1 MNHEY and CDR2 SMNVEV (reference sequence). This sample is part of a study of T cells in localized non-small cell lung cancer. Points from the study as a whole: Among the tissues sampled, uninvolved adjacent lung had the highest T cell clonality, above tumor.

The input for sequencing was peripheral blood, taken before any cancer treatment. This clonotype was obtained from a female donor at least 60 years old with stage I lung adenocarcinoma. The chain is built from TRBV27 and TRBJ1-5; D not certain. Written as DNA, the CDR3 is TGTGCCAGCAGTTTATCGACGGGCCAGCCCCAGCATTTT. This translates into CASSLSTGQPQHF.